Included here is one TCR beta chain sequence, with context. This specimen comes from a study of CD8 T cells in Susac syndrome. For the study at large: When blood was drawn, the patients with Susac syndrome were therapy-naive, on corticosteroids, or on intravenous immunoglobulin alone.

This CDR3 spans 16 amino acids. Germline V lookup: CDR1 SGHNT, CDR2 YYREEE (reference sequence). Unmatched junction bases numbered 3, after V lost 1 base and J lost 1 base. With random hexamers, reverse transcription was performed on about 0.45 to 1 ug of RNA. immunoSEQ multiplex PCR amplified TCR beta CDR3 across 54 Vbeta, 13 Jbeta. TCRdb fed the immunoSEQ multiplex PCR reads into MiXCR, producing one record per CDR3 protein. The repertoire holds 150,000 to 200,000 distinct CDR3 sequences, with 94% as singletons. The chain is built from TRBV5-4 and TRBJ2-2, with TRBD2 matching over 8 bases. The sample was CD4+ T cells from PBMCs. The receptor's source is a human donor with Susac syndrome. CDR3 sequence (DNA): TGTGCCAGCAGCTTGATAGCGGGGAAGAACACCGGGGAGCTGTTTTTT. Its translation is CASSLIAGKNTGELFF.